This T cell receptor beta chain is from a study of blood T cell repertoires in COVID-19. For the study at large: The samples span acute and convalescent COVID-19 from the United States, Italy and Spain. The cDNA or gDNA used as material had been derived from T cells, B-cell-depleted T cells, or PBMCs.

Original analysis: For nucleated cells, counts were estimated from reference gene primer amplification. Method: immunoSEQ multiplex PCR; TCRdb's copy keeps in-frame clones and lacks some. D and trimming come from the DNA, and the V and J calls and clone size come from that table. The sample carries 190,000 or so clones, 82% recorded once. The CDR3 runs 15 residues. The V and J ends lost 0 bases and 1 base respectively, with 10 bases between them. Germline CDR1 and CDR2: SGHRS and YFSETQ. The sequence was obtained from a human donor with acute or convalescent COVID-19. The donor label of this sample is uncertain. The chain joins TRBV5-1 to TRBJ2-5; possible D gene TRBD1, 5 bases. Material for sequencing was peripheral blood. CDR3 protein: CASSLGQLLQETQYF. The CDR3 nucleotides are TGCGCCAGCAGCTTGGGACAGCTACTCCAAGAGACCCAGTACTTC.